This entry concerns a single T cell receptor (beta chain). This clone was found a few times. Its antigen remains undetermined. Base qualities are not recorded, but no much larger clone differs from it by a single base. Library prep was done by the immunoSEQ multiplex PCR assay. For the multiplex PCR, a mixture combining 60 forward primers for TCR Vbeta segments and 13 reverse primers for TCR Jbeta segments was used. The CDR3 region of rearranged TCR beta genes was amplified from genomic DNA by a multiplex PCR assay. Amplified TCR beta libraries were sequenced as 87-base-pair reads on the Illumina HiSeq System. Per the source publication's procedure: In a later analysis, tens of millions of unique TCR beta chains were counted across the 500 to 700 repertoires, and approximately 11 million of these chains were shared by at least two donors. Raw reads were error-corrected and collapsed into unique sequences with a nearest-neighbor algorithm that merged closely related sequences to remove PCR and sequencing errors. To assign V, D and J gene segments, CDR3 sequences were aligned to IMGT reference sequences. For a sequence to be retained, a match of at least six nucleotides was required to both a V gene segment and a J gene segment. Rearrangements were classified as productive when the CDR3 lacked stop codons and remained in frame with V and J, and all other rearrangements were classified as non-productive. Following IMGT convention, CDR3 was defined as the stretch from the second conserved V-encoded cysteine up to the conserved J-encoded phenylalanine. In an earlier analysis of more than 550 of the donors, sequences lacking an unambiguous match to a single V gene segment were excluded. An earlier analysis of about 600 of the donors called V segments functional above 56.7% productive rearrangements and segregating when the between-donor standard deviation exceeded 5%. A statistical classification framework was developed to diagnose cytomegalovirus status using the catalog of TCR beta chain sequences. In a later analysis, TCR nucleotide sequences were compared against IMGT/GENE-DB human TR gene sequences so that V and J genes could be assigned. In a later analysis, CDR3 sequences and most-parsimonious VDJ recombination scenarios were assigned using the TCRdist pipeline. In a later analysis, each TCR beta chain was defined by its CDR3 amino acid sequence together with its V-gene family, and reads lacking a unique V-gene family were excluded. To address suspected cross-contamination and a sequencing artifact, a later analysis removed a few hundred highly shared, low-generation-probability nucleotide sequences. In a later analysis, a clonal expansion index for each public chain was calculated from normalized within-repertoire ranks of inferred template counts. Generation probabilities in a later analysis came from a VDJ recombination model fitted to out-of-frame rearrangements, and those results were checked against IGoR. A later analysis scored TCR-TCR, TCR-HLA and TCR-CMV co-occurrence with hypergeometric tests, applying a repertoire-size bias correction to TCR pairs. In a later analysis, false discovery rates were estimated by permuting HLA or CMV assignments 20 times. In a later analysis, co-occurring TCRs were grouped with DBSCAN, and TCRdist sequence similarity was added when clustering was performed within HLA-allele-positive subsets. Repertoires with fewer than 30,000 or more than 120,000 public chains were left out of co-occurrence clustering, as were a few repertoires with anomalous nucleotide sharing. TCRdb stores this immuneACCESS table with in-frame sequences only. Part of the clones is absent; in the studies checked, under half of the shortfall reflects unresolved V genes, and no reason is known for the rest. V, J and clone size are those of that table, while D and trimming were read from the DNA. The sample profile shows some 170,000 clones; around 75% of them were found once. The biggest ten clones account for under 5.5% of the sample.

In total, approximately 610 healthy bone marrow donors made up the cohort. All cohort members were sampled while nominally healthy, although unrecorded immune exposures were likely present. The donor tested CMV seropositive, placing the donor among the roughly 300 seropositive members of the cohort. A peripheral blood sample was collected from each donor, and TCR beta sequencing was performed on peripheral blood mononuclear cells. The Qiagen DNeasy Blood Extraction Kit was used to extract genomic DNA from the blood cell samples. The germline V gene provides CDR1 SGHNT and CDR2 YENEEA. The germline V and J ends show losses of 0 bases and 5 bases respectively, and no gene match explains 10 bases of the junction. Counted from cysteine to phenylalanine, this CDR3 has 18 amino acids. Here the CDR3 DNA is all that survives: 54 bases in frame from base 1. The data derive from a study of cytomegalovirus exposure and HLA in healthy donors (dated by TCRdb to between 2016 and 2019). For context, the study as a whole: According to an earlier analysis of several hundred of the donors, 200 million or so T cells yielded some 110 million unique TCR beta sequences and 276 Gb of sequence data. Approximately 300 gigabases of sequencing data and about 92 million unique TCR sequences made up an early release that covered fewer than 650 HLA-typed donors. On average, roughly 240,000 unique TCR beta nucleotide sequences were sequenced per donor among more than 350 genotyped donors of the cohort, with about 17% of those sequences being non-productive. A handful of DR-DQ haplotypes were handled as single units for association and clustering because linkage in the cohort was strong. Every repertoire in the discovery cohort had been generated on one and the same sequencing platform. In a later genetic analysis, genome-wide SNP genotypes for about 55% of the 666 donors were used, and that subset was treated as a discovery cohort. Alongside the repertoire data, information on donor age, sex, ethnicity and CMV serostatus was compiled. Both class I and class II loci were covered by HLA typing, at four-digit resolution. Rather than using new phenotypic data, the later analysis identified candidate immune exposures from TCR beta sequences and from how often those sequences occurred across donors. Typing coverage differed by locus: A, B, C, DRB1 and DQB1 were typed in about 620-640 donors, DQA1 in about 560, DPA1 in approximately 610, and DPB1 in 472. A later analysis re-examined previously published TCR beta repertoires from about 700 donors and added high-resolution HLA genotyping to investigate patterns of TCR occurrence. A separate validation cohort of 100 to 150 different subjects was used in addition to the 666-subject first cohort. To decide whether each TCR beta V gene segment behaved as functional or pseudogenic, an earlier analysis of some 600 of the donors relied on high-throughput TCR beta sequencing. High-throughput TCR immunosequencing, statistical association of individual TCRs with disease status, and machine learning were combined to predict cytomegalovirus infection status. The study aimed to test whether cataloging public T cell receptors could reveal signatures of past pathogen exposure. Of the 350 to 400 genotyped donors, 65% to 90% fell in the genetic ancestry cluster associated with self-reported Caucasian donors. The T cell repertoires of under 700 subjects were profiled by immunosequencing and related to cytomegalovirus serostatus.

Study-level results and caveats: A further reported finding was that TCR beta sequences accurately predicted the HLA-A and HLA-B alleles for most subjects in the first cohort. In a later analysis, several top co-occurrence clusters were reported to appear linked to parvovirus B19, influenza, CMV and Epstein-Barr virus. Because counts were too low, some 16 rarely observed V segments, including chromosome 9 orphons, were excluded from the earlier analysis of a few hundred of the donors. A later analysis found that HLA-associated TCR beta chains were more clonally expanded and had lower generation probabilities than equally common non-associated chains. The presence/absence analyses assumed that sequencing depth was roughly uniform across donors, and that assumption may not be true. According to a later analysis, TCR association rates differed among HLA loci, with DRB1 alleles showing the most associated TCRs and HLA-C alleles showing the fewest. Most CMV-associated TCR beta chains appeared to be HLA-restricted in a later analysis, and the HLA associations seemed to be driven largely by CMV exposure. A group of highly shared sequence variants was considered likely to be a technical artifact of the sequencing pipeline. Only TCR beta chains were sequenced in this cohort, and the absence of alpha or paired-chain data limited detectable features. Linkage disequilibrium might explain the correlated functional status among segregating V segments, but an unknown experimental factor could not be ruled out. A later genetic analysis reported fewer N-insertions in productive TCRs among donors in an Asian-associated ancestry cluster than the 666-donor mean. While some public TCRs were present in many individuals, most TCR sequences turned up only very rarely across donors. Some IMGT-functional V segments, including TRBV6-2 and TRBV6-3, could not be told apart with the 87-base-pair reads, so those segments were excluded. V-gene and J-gene trimming of TCR beta chains was associated with a missense DCLRE1C variant in a later genetic analysis, and the association was replicated in an independent cohort. Specific HLA alleles were associated with 16,951 TCR beta sequences at a false discovery rate of 0.05 in a later analysis. Three of the identified cytomegalovirus-associated TCR beta chains were confirmed in vitro to be specific for cytomegalovirus antigens. The authors suggested that the approach could potentially be generalized to other disease states and immunological phenotypes. When HLA alleles, especially DR and DQ, strongly co-occurred, attributing TCR associations to individual alleles was difficult. For the cohort, immune exposure information was limited to CMV serostatus. In both the original and validation cohorts, the classifier was reported to diagnose cytomegalovirus status with high specificity and sensitivity. The study listed 170 or so TCR beta chains as associated with cytomegalovirus. In an earlier analysis of some 540 of the donors, most TCR beta V segments appeared in productive rearrangements about 87% or about 30% of the time, broadly matching IMGT annotations. Because HLA typing was missing for some donors at each locus, association tests included only the typed subset.

The sequence derives from a man aged 18 to 30 in good health and CMV-seropositive. The sequence links TRBV11-3 to TRBJ2-1; TRBD2 fits 10 bases in the junction. Sample: PBMCs. The DNA sequence reads TGTGCCAGCAGCTTAGAAGGGGGTAGCGGGGGGCGTCACAATGAGCAGTTCTTC. Translated, this is CASSLEGGSGGRHNEQFF.